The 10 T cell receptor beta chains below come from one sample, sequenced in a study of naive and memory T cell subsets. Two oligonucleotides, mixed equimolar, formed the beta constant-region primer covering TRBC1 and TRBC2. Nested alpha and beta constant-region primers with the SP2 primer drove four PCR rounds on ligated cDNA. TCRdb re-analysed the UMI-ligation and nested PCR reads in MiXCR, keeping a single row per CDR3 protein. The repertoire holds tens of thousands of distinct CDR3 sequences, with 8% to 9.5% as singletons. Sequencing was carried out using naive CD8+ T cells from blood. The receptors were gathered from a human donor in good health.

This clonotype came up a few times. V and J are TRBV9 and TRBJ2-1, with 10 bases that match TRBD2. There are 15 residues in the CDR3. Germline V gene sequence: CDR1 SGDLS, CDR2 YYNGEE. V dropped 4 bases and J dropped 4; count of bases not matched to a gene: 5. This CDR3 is CASSQRLAGYNEQFF. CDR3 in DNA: TGTGCCAGCAGCCAACGACTAGCGGGTTACAATGAGCAGTTCTTC.

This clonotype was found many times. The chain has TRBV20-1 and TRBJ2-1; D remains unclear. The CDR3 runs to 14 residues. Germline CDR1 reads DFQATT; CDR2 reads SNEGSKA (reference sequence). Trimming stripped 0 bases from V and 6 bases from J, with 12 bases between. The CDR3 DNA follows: TGCAGTGCTAGAGATCTTGCTAATGTCAATGAGCAGTTCTTC. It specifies CSARDLANVNEQFF.

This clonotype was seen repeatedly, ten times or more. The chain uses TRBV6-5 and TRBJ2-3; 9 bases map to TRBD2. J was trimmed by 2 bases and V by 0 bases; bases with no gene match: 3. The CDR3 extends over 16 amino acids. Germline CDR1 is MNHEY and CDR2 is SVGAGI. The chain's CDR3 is CASSYSTSGDTDTQYF. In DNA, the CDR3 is TGTGCCAGCAGTTACTCGACTAGCGGAGACACAGATACGCAGTATTTT.

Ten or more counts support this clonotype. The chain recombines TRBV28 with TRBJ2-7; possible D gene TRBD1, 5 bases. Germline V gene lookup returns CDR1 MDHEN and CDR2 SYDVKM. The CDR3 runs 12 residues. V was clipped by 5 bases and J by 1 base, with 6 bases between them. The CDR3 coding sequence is TGTGCCAGCAGTGCAGGGTCCTACGAGCAGTACTTC. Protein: CASSAGSYEQYF.

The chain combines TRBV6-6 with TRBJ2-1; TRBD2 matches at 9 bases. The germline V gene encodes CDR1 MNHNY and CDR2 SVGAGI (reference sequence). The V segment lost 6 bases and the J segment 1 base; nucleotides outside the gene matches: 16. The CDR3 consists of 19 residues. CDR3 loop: CASSYNLRLAGLSYNEQFF. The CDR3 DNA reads TGTGCCAGCAGCTATAACCTGAGGCTAGCGGGATTATCCTACAATGAGCAGTTCTTC.

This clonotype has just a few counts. The CDR3: CASRQRTDNSYEQYF. The CDR3 DNA sequence: TGTGCCAGCAGACAAAGGACAGACAACTCCTACGAGCAGTACTTC. The chain is built from TRBV28 and TRBJ2-7; possibly TRBD1 for D (6 bases). With 6 bases removed from V and 0 bases from J, the gap between germline ends came to 15 bases. Germline lookup yields CDR1 MDHEN and CDR2 SYDVKM. The CDR3 has 15 amino acids.

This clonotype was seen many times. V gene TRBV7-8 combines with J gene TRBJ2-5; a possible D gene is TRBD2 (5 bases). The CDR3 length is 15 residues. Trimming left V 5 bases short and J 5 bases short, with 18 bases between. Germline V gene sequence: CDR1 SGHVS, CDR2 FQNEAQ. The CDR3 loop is CASSELWRSEETQYF. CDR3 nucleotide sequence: TGTGCCAGCAGCGAACTCTGGAGGTCGGAGGAGACCCAGTACTTC.

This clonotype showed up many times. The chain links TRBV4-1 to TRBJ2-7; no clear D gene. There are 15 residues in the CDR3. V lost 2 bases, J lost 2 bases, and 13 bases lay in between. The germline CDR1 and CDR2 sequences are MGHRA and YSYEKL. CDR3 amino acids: CASSQTWSSTYEQYF. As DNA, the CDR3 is TGCGCCAGCAGCCAAACCTGGAGTTCTACCTACGAGCAGTACTTC.

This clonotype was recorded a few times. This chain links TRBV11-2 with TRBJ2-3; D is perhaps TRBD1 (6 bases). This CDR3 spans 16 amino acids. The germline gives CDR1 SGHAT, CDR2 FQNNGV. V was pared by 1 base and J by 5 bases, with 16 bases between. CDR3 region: CASSLGGTGQKDTQYF. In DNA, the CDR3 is TGTGCCAGCAGCTTAGGCGGAACAGGGCAAAAAGATACGCAGTATTTT. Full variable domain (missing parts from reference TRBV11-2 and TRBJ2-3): EAGVAQSPRYKIIEKRQSVAFWCNPISGHATLYWYQQILGQGPKLLIQFQNNGVVDDSQLPKDRFSAERLKGVDSTLKIQPAKLEDSAVYLCASSLGGTGQKDTQYFGPGTRLTVL.

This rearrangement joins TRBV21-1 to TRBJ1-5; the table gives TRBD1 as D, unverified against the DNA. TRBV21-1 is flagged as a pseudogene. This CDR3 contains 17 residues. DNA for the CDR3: TGTGCCAGCACCAGAGAAAAACAGAGGGATAGCAATCAGCCCCAGCATTTT. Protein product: CASTREKQRDSNQPQHF.